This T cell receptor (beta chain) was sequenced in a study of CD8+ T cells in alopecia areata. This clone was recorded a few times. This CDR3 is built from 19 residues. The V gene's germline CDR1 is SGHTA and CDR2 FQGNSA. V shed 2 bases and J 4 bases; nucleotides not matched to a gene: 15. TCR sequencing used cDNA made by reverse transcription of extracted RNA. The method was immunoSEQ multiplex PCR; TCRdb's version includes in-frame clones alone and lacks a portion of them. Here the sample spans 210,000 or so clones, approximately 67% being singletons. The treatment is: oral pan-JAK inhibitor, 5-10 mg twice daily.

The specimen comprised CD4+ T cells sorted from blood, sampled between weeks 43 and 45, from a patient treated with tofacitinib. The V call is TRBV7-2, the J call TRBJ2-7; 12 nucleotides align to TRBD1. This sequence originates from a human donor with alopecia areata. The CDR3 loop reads CASSLMSGTGGSTNYEQYF. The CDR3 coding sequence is TGTGCCAGCAGCTTAATGTCCGGGACAGGGGGCAGTACAAATTACGAGCAGTACTTC.